This T cell receptor (beta chain) was retrieved from a study of blood T cell repertoires in COVID-19. Across the study: Whether acute or convalescent, the COVID-19 samples came from the United States, Italy and Spain. Sample material is recorded as cDNA or gDNA derived from T cells, B-cell-depleted T cells, or PBMCs.

Trimming took off 1 base at V and 3 bases at J, with 6 bases between the two ends. The CDR3 is 13 amino acids. In germline, CDR1 is LNHNV, CDR2 YYDKDF (reference sequence). In the original processing: Reference gene primer amplification gave estimated nucleated cell counts. Method: immunoSEQ multiplex PCR; TCRdb's copy keeps in-frame clones and lacks some. V and J calls and clone size are those listed in that table; D and trimming were worked out from the DNA. The sample shows around 150,000 clones, about 80% of them seen only once. The chain has TRBV15 and TRBJ1-1; no firm D call. The specimen sequenced was peripheral blood. The receptor's source is a woman older than 75 with acute or convalescent COVID-19. The CDR3 is CATSRGPYTEAFF. The CDR3, as DNA: TGTGCCACCAGCAGAGGGCCGTACACTGAAGCTTTCTTT.